One T cell receptor beta chain is described in this entry. The V gene end was trimmed by 2 bases and the J gene end by 3 bases; junction bases not matched to a gene: 3. CDR3 length: 14 residues. CDR1 is SGHAT and CDR2 is FQNNGV in the germline V gene. The sample is drawn from a study of blood T cell repertoires in COVID-19. Some clones are missing from TCRdb's copy, which holds only in-frame ones; the method was immunoSEQ multiplex PCR. Among around 310,000 clones, just under 90% were seen once, and the ten largest hold roughly a tenth. The chain joins TRBV11-2 to TRBJ2-7; 8 positions agree with TRBD2. The TCR sequence derives from a woman aged 30 to 39 who had recovered from COVID-19. The sequenced material came from PBMCs or T cells enriched from blood (not recorded which). CDR3 DNA: TGTGCCAGCAGCTTAACGGGACTAGGCTACGAGCAGTACTTC. Amino acid sequence: CASSLTGLGYEQYF.